This T cell receptor beta chain derives from a study of molecular identifiers for immune sequencing clone quantification. Only one count was recorded for this clonotype. What it binds is not known. The J segment lost 10 bases and the V segment lost 0 bases, leaving 13 bases of the junction unmatched. Germline lookup yields CDR1 MNHEY and CDR2 SVGEGT. CDR3 length: 17 residues. TCRdb re-derived calls from the PCR reads in MiXCR, one entry per CDR3 protein. The sample yields about 36,000 distinct CDR3 sequences, 15% to 20% seen once. Study observations and caveats: Highly expanded clones may be undercounted when identical TCR molecules share barcodes.

This TCR came from a human donor in good health. Some libraries in this study had Jurkat cell RNA spiked in. V and J are TRBV6-2 or TRBV6-3 and TRBJ2-1; TRBD1 matches 9 bases. The sequencing sample was made of naive CD8+ T cells from blood, with Jurkat cell RNA spiked in. The subset is: FACS-sorted CD8+CD4-CCR7+CD45RA+ naive T cells. The CDR3 DNA reads as TGTGCCAGCAGTTACTCAATTCGGGACAGGGCTCACAGGGAGCAGTTCTTC. This sequence encodes CASSYSIRDRAHREQFF.